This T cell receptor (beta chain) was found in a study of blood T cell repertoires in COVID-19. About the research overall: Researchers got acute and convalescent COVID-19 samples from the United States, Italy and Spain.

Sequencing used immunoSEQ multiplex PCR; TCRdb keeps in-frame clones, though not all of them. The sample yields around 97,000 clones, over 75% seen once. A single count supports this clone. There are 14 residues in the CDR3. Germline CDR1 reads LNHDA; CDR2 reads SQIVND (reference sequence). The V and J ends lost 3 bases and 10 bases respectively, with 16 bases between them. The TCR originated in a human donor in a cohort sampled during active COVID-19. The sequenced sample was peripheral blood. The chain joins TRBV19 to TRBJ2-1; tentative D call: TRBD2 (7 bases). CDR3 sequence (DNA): TGTGCCAGTAGTATCGGTTGGGGGGGCGGGGAGCAGTTCTTC. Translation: CASSIGWGGGEQFF.